These 21 T cell receptor beta chains were sequenced from one sample in a study of human T cells and chemical hapten exposure. TCRdb ran MiXCR on the RACE reads and lists one entry per CDR3 protein. This sample has 350,000 to 450,000 distinct CDR3 sequences; approximately 5.1% occur once, and the top ten carry 2.6%. Time point in this sample: pre-sensitization, week 0. Treatment in this sample: therapeutic diphenylcyclopropenone sensitization with weekly scalp DPC. Sequencing was performed on whole blood, taken in connection with sensitization to the hapten diphenylcyclopropenone (DPC). These receptors all stem from a woman in her forties or fifties with alopecia areata. Some clones in this sample may be carry-over from other donors' samples.

The table lists this clonotype with many counts. V and J are TRBV12-3 or TRBV12-4 and TRBJ2-1; D is uncertain. CDR3 length equals 12 residues. The V end was cut by 5 bases, the J end by 8 bases, with 10 bases between. For the CDR3, the DNA is TGTGCCAGCAGTCCGGGCGGATATGAGCAGTTCTTC. This sequence encodes CASSPGGYEQFF.

This chain links TRBV19 with TRBJ1-5; no reliable D call. The CDR3 has 15 amino acids. Germline V gene data show CDR1 as LNHDA and CDR2 as SQIVND (reference sequence). V gave up 0 bases and J gave up 5 bases, with 11 bases separating them. The CDR3 loop reads CASSIDLSGHQPQHF. CDR3 DNA: TGTGCCAGTAGTATAGATCTCTCCGGCCATCAGCCCCAGCATTTT.

This clonotype occurred many times. The J gene is TRBJ2-3, the V gene TRBV29-1, with a tentative D call TRBD2 (6 bases). From germline, CDR1 is SQVTM and CDR2 ANQGSEA. The V end was cut by 7 bases, the J end by 4 bases, with 15 bases between. The CDR3 sequence is 13 residues long. The CDR3 coding sequence is TGCAGCGGCCTTACTAGCACGGCAGATACGCAGTATTTT. Translating it yields CSGLTSTADTQYF.

The sample holds a few counts of this clonotype. A junction end diverges from the germline sequence, so it may reflect a read error. This chain links TRBV5-1 with TRBJ1-1; D not resolved. The CDR3 consists of 13 residues. The germline V gene has CDR1 SGHRS and CDR2 YFSETQ. The CDR3 DNA reads TGCGCCAGCAGATTGGACGGGTACACTGAAGCTTTCTTT. It translates to CASRLDGYTEAFF.

In this sample, this clonotype turned up a few times. The chain links TRBV28 to TRBJ1-5; D uncertain. The CDR3 totals 16 residues. The ends were cut back, 5 bases at V and 4 bases at J, with 18 bases in the middle. The germline CDR1 and CDR2 sequences are MDHEN and SYDVKM. CDR3 sequence: CASSDGDHGWNQPQHF. The CDR3 coding sequence is TGTGCCAGCAGTGACGGCGATCACGGATGGAATCAGCCCCAGCATTTT.

This clonotype has more than one count but fewer than ten. The rearrangement uses TRBV30 and TRBJ1-2; D is possibly TRBD1 (6 bases). The length of the CDR3 is 14 residues. The germline V gene encodes CDR1 GTSNPN and CDR2 SVGIG (reference sequence). Trimming pared 8 bases from V and 7 bases from J, leaving 23 bases between. The chain's CDR3 is CAGTTLSPSSGYTF. CDR3 coding DNA: TGTGCCGGGACAACGTTGTCCCCCAGCAGTGGCTACACCTTC.

This clonotype was counted many times. V gene TRBV28 combines with J gene TRBJ1-1; D perhaps matches TRBD1 (5 bases). The germline gives CDR1 MDHEN, CDR2 SYDVKM. The length of the CDR3 is 13 residues. V was shortened by 2 bases and J by 8 bases, with 12 bases between the two germline ends. The CDR3 nucleotides are TGTGCCAGCAGTTTAGGTGGGGGGGGAGAAGCTTTCTTT. Translation: CASSLGGGGEAFF.

This clonotype was seen many times. The V and J genes are TRBV3-1 and TRBJ2-7, with D hard to call. V dropped 1 base and J dropped 1 base, with 5 bases sitting between them. CDR3 size: 13 residues. Germline CDR1 and CDR2: LGHDT and YNNKEL (reference sequence). The CDR3 DNA is TGTGCCAGCAGCCAAGCTACGTCCTACGAGCAGTACTTC. Protein: CASSQATSYEQYF.

This clonotype was seen ten or more times. The chain is built from TRBV20-1 and TRBJ2-5, with 9 nucleotides matching TRBD2. This CDR3 has 15 residues. V was pared by 3 bases and J by 5 bases, with 10 bases of the junction left unmatched. Germline-derived CDR1 and CDR2 are DFQATT and SNEGSKA (reference sequence). This CDR3 is CSARLAGGQGETQYF. CDR3 in DNA: TGCAGTGCTAGGCTGGCGGGGGGGCAGGGTGAGACCCAGTACTTC.

The J gene is TRBJ2-2, the V gene TRBV27; 9 nucleotides agree with TRBD1. V lost 5 bases, J lost 6 bases, and 4 bases stayed unmatched. CDR1 is MNHEY, CDR2 SMNVEV, per germline (reference sequence). The CDR3 has 14 amino acids. The CDR3 protein is CASSEGTGPGELFF. The CDR3 DNA follows: TGTGCCAGCAGTGAAGGGACAGGGCCCGGGGAGCTGTTTTTT.

This clonotype was observed many times. V usage is TRBV6-5 and J usage is TRBJ2-7; the match to TRBD1 covers 9 bases. V lost 2 bases and J lost 8; bases outside the gene matches: 4. CDR3 length: 13 residues. CDR1 and CDR2 from the germline V gene are MNHEY and SVGAGI. CDR3 sequence reads: CASSYPGTGKQYF. In nucleotides, the CDR3 is TGTGCCAGCAGTTACCCTGGGACAGGGAAGCAGTACTTC.

This clonotype was seen a few times. V and J are TRBV5-1 and TRBJ2-5, with D possibly TRBD2 on 6 matching bases. This CDR3 has 15 residues. Germline V gives CDR1 SGHRS, CDR2 YFSETQ. V lost 1 base and J 4 bases, leaving 14 bases between the germline ends. In nucleotides, the CDR3 is TGCGCCAGCAGCTTGATACTAGCCGGGGGAGAGACCCAGTACTTC. This codes for CASSLILAGGETQYF.

This clonotype was seen more than once but under ten times. The chain has TRBV7-6 and TRBJ1-6; D is unresolved. The V end was cut by 5 bases, the J end by 0 bases, with 5 bases between. The CDR3 loop spans 14 amino acids. Germline values: CDR1 SGHVS, CDR2 FNYEAQ. CDR3 sequence: CASSPYSYNSPLHF. For the CDR3, the DNA is TGTGCCAGCAGCCCCTACTCCTATAATTCACCCCTCCACTTT.

In its sample, this clonotype was seen a few times. V usage is TRBV6-5 and J usage is TRBJ2-7, with TRBD2 identical over 11 bases. V shed 0 bases, J shed 4 bases, and the junction held 14 bases outside the gene matches. CDR1 and CDR2 (germline): MNHEY, SVGAGI. The CDR3 loop spans 19 amino acids. As DNA, the CDR3 is TGTGCCAGCAGTTACTCCTCCTCCACTAGCGGGGGCAGCAGGTACGAGCAGTACTTC. Its protein is CASSYSSSTSGGSRYEQYF.

This clonotype appeared a few times. The chain links TRBV7-2 to TRBJ2-5, with D unclear. The CDR3 spans 12 residues. Trimming cost V 5 bases and J 0 bases, with 4 bases left between them. Germline V lookup: CDR1 SGHTA, CDR2 FQGNSA. The CDR3 sequence is CASSLYQETQYF. The CDR3 DNA follows: TGTGCCAGCAGCCTGTACCAAGAGACCCAGTACTTC.

The V call is TRBV5-6, the J call TRBJ2-3; D is unclear. CDR1 SGHDT and CDR2 YYEEEE come from the germline V gene. CDR3 length: 15 amino acids. V was pared by 1 base and J by 0 bases, with 9 bases between. Written as DNA, the CDR3 is TGTGCCAGCAGCTTGTGGAGCGACAGCACAGATACGCAGTATTTT. Amino acids: CASSLWSDSTDTQYF.

This clonotype was detected many times. The V call is TRBV29-1, the J call TRBJ1-2; 7 bases align to TRBD1. Germline lookup yields CDR1 SQVTM and CDR2 ANQGSEA. The CDR3 length is 15 residues. The V segment lost 4 bases and the J segment 5 bases; nucleotides outside the gene matches: 13. DNA for the CDR3: TGCAGCGTTGGCATACCGGGACAGAACAGTTATGGCTACACCTTC. It codes for CSVGIPGQNSYGYTF.

This clonotype was observed many times. CDR3 nucleotides: TGCAGCGTTGGCGGGGGACAGGGTTTAAACTCCCCGCAGTATTTT. Its translation: CSVGGGQGLNSPQYF. The chain employs TRBV29-1 and TRBJ2-3; 9 bases map to TRBD1. Germline CDR1 and CDR2: SQVTM and ANQGSEA. J lost 10 bases, V lost 4 bases, and 15 bases had no gene match. This CDR3 spans 15 amino acids.

This clonotype was detected ten times or more. The rearrangement links TRBV6-5 to TRBJ2-5, with D perhaps assigned TRBD1 or TRBD2 (5 bases each). Germline V CDR1 and CDR2: MNHEY, SVGAGI. This CDR3 is built from 14 residues. The V and J ends lost 0 bases and 1 base respectively, with 6 bases between them. The CDR3 loop reads CASSYSGTQETQYF. CDR3 DNA sequence: TGTGCCAGCAGTTACTCCGGGACCCAAGAGACCCAGTACTTC.

The J gene is TRBJ1-1, the V gene TRBV5-4; 8 nucleotides agree with TRBD1. The CDR3 runs to 16 residues. V trimming: 7 bases; J trimming: 5 bases; junction bases outside the gene matches: 16. Germline-derived CDR1 and CDR2 are SGHNT and YYREEE (reference sequence). The CDR3 region is CASALGADRGRTEAFF. CDR3 bases: TGTGCCAGCGCACTGGGGGCTGACAGGGGCAGAACTGAAGCTTTCTTT.

This clonotype was seen more than once but under ten times. The chain joins TRBV9 to TRBJ2-7; 14 nucleotides line up with TRBD2. From germline, CDR1 is SGDLS and CDR2 YYNGEE. Germline trimming cut 2 bases from V and 4 bases from J; bases unmatched to any gene: 2. This CDR3 has 15 residues. The CDR3 bases are TGTGCCAGCAGCGTTGGGACTAGCGGGGGTTACGAGCAGTACTTC. Translating gives CASSVGTSGGYEQYF.